Following are 25 T cell receptor beta chains from one sample sequenced in a study of blood T cell repertoires in COVID-19. Sequencing was performed with immunoSEQ multiplex PCR; in TCRdb, only in-frame clones are kept and a portion is missing. The profile shows approximately 140,000 clones, about 85% of them singletons. The specimen was PBMCs or T cells enriched from blood (not recorded which). The origin of the receptors is a woman in her 40s who had been exposed to COVID-19.

The CDR3, as DNA: TGTGCCAGCAGCACACTCGAAAAGAGACTAGCCAAAAACATTCAGTACTTC. Translated: CASSTLEKRLAKNIQYF. The V call is TRBV21-1, the J call TRBJ2-4; the tabulated D call, TRBD2, remains unverified against the DNA. TRBV21-1 is deemed a pseudogene. The CDR3 spans 17 residues.

The gene calls are TRBV6-5 and TRBJ2-7, with D unresolved. The CDR3 covers 13 residues. Germline V gene lookup returns CDR1 MNHEY and CDR2 SVGAGI. V shed 5 bases and J shed 2 bases, with 10 bases lying between them. The CDR3 spells CASSPQQTYEQYF. The CDR3 region has the DNA TGTGCCAGCAGTCCCCAACAGACCTACGAGCAGTACTTC.

This sequence joins TRBV2 and TRBJ1-1; D remains ambiguous. Trimming took 3 bases from V and 3 from J, leaving 5 bases between them. The CDR3 covers 12 residues. Germline CDR1 reads SNHLY; CDR2 reads FYNNEI. CDR3 DNA: TGTGCCAGCAGTGAGTCATACACTGAAGCTTTCTTT. It specifies CASSESYTEAFF.

There are a few counts of this clone. The chain recombines TRBV19 with TRBJ1-2, with 9 positions matching TRBD1. The J segment lost 0 bases and the V segment lost 7 bases, leaving 6 bases of the junction unmatched. Germline-derived CDR1 and CDR2 are LNHDA and SQIVND (reference sequence). The CDR3 extends over 15 amino acids. The CDR3 region has the DNA TGTGCCAGTACCCGGGACAGGGAAGCTAACTATGGCTACACCTTC. It encodes CASTRDREANYGYTF. The whole variable domain, filled in from reference TRBV19 and TRBJ1-2, reads DGGITQSPKYLFRKEGQNVTLSCEQNLNHDAMYWYRQDPGQGLRLIYYSQIVNDFQKGDIAEGYSVSREKKESFPLTVTSAQKNPTAFYLCASTRDREANYGYTFGSGTRLTVV.

V gene TRBV28 combines with J gene TRBJ1-2; possible D gene TRBD1, 6 bases. The germline V and J ends were trimmed by 11 bases and 9 bases, with 19 bases remaining between them. The CDR3 extends over 12 amino acids. Germline CDR1 and CDR2: MDHEN and SYDVKM. DNA for the CDR3: TGTGCCGCGTGGGACATCCGGTCTAGCTACACCTTC. This gives the protein CAAWDIRSSYTF.

The chain uses TRBV3-1 (or the pseudogene TRBV3-2) and TRBJ1-4, with a possible D match to TRBD1 (6 bases). This CDR3 is 15 amino acids long. V lost 5 bases, J lost 3 bases, and 13 bases lay in between. Germline assignment: CDR1 LGHDT and CDR2 YNNKEL (reference sequence). The CDR3 DNA reads as TGTGCCAGCAGCACCACACAGGGACCTAATGAAAAACTGTTTTTT. Amino acid sequence: CASSTTQGPNEKLFF.

This clone was seen a single time. DNA for the CDR3: TGCGCCAGCAGCCCTTTGGGGGGACAGGCTTATGGCTACACCTTC. It yields the protein CASSPLGGQAYGYTF. The chain uses TRBV4-1 and TRBJ1-2; TRBD1 matches 8 bases. Germline assignment: CDR1 MGHRA and CDR2 YSYEKL. The CDR3 length is 15 residues. With 4 bases clipped from V and 5 bases from J, the junction kept 9 bases outside the gene matches.

This rearrangement joins TRBV5-1 to TRBJ2-1, with TRBD2 identical over 7 bases. Germline CDR1 SGHRS, CDR2 YFSETQ. Unmatched junction bases numbered 5, after V lost 2 bases and J lost 6 bases. This CDR3 contains 14 residues. The CDR3 protein is CASSLMGLSNEQFF. CDR3 DNA: TGCGCCAGCAGCTTAATGGGACTATCCAATGAGCAGTTCTTC.

The chain is built from TRBV4-1 and TRBJ2-3, with D hard to call. The CDR3 spans 16 residues. Germline V CDR1 and CDR2: MGHRA, YSYEKL. V was pared by 0 bases and J by 2 bases, with 12 bases between. The CDR3 nucleotides are TGCGCCAGCAGCCAAGATCTTGAGGTAATCACAGATACGCAGTATTTT. Translation: CASSQDLEVITDTQYF.

Turning to this clone: A read error may account for a junction end that differs from germline. This chain links TRBV28 with TRBJ2-1; D is unresolved. The CDR3 spans 11 residues. Per germline, CDR1 MDHEN and CDR2 SYDVKM. CDR3 nucleotides: TGTGCCAGCAGTTTAGACAATGGGCAGTTCTTC. This codes for CASSLDNGQFF. The complete variable domain, with remaining parts taken from reference TRBV28 and TRBJ2-1, reads DVKVTQSSRYLVKRTGEKVFLECVQDMDHENMFWYRQDPGLGLRLIYFSYDVKMKEKGDIPEGYSVSREKKERFSLILESASTNQTSMYLCASSLDNGQFFGPGTRLTVL.

Comments on this clone: One end of the junction is discordant with germline, which a read error may explain. The chain has TRBV5-1 and TRBJ2-1; perhaps TRBD1 as D (6 bases). The length of the CDR3 is 14 residues. CDR1 SGHRS and CDR2 YFSETQ come from the germline V gene. This CDR3 reads CASRLGAINNEQFF. The CDR3 DNA follows: TGCGCCAGCAGGTTGGGGGCAATCAATAATGAGCAGTTCTTC.

The chain carries TRBV27 and TRBJ1-6; 9 positions agree with TRBD1. The V gene end was trimmed by 5 bases and the J gene end by 9 bases; junction bases not matched to a gene: 5. This CDR3 has 14 residues. Germline V gene sequence: CDR1 MNHEY, CDR2 SMNVEV (reference sequence). As DNA, the CDR3 is TGTGCCAGCAGTACACAGGGGGCAGGTTCACCCCTCCACTTT. Translating it yields CASSTQGAGSPLHF.

The gene calls are TRBV4-3 and TRBJ2-3; no firm D call. Germline V gene lookup returns CDR1 LGHNA and CDR2 YSLEER. The CDR3 loop spans 14 amino acids. The ends were cut back, 4 bases at V and 0 bases at J, with 8 bases in the middle. This chain's CDR3 is CASSPEASTDTQYF. As DNA, the CDR3 is TGCGCCAGCAGCCCCGAGGCTAGCACAGATACGCAGTATTTT.

The rearrangement uses TRBV27 and TRBJ2-7; 8 bases agree with TRBD1. The CDR3 runs to 15 residues. CDR1 is MNHEY, CDR2 SMNVEV, per germline (reference sequence). V trimming: 3 bases; J trimming: 3 bases; junction bases outside the gene matches: 7. The CDR3 DNA sequence: TGTGCCAGCAGTTTTTACAGGGGGTCCGTCTACGAGCAGTACTTC. As protein: CASSFYRGSVYEQYF.

This clone was detected once. This sequence joins TRBV2 and TRBJ2-2; 8 bases match TRBD1. Germline CDR1 is SNHLY and CDR2 is FYNNEI. Trimming took 7 bases from V and 0 from J; bases not matched to a gene: 4. This CDR3 comprises 15 residues. The CDR3 spells CASTRQGPNTGELFF. CDR3 nucleotides: TGTGCCAGCACCCGACAGGGGCCGAACACCGGGGAGCTGTTTTTT.

The CDR3 bases are TGTGCCAGCAGCGACAGATCGGGCTACACCTTC. Protein sequence: CASSDRSGYTF. The chain uses TRBV9 and TRBJ1-2, with D unclear. V shed 3 bases and J shed 8 bases, with 8 bases lying between them. Germline V lookup: CDR1 SGDLS, CDR2 YYNGEE. The CDR3 is 11 amino acids.

The chain combines TRBV6-5 with TRBJ1-3; 7 bases are a match to TRBD1. The V gene's germline CDR1 is MNHEY and CDR2 SVGAGI. This CDR3 has 15 amino acids. V lost 4 bases to trimming and J lost 4 bases; unmatched junction nucleotides: 7. CDR3 residues: CASSSTTGLGNTIYF. CDR3 coding DNA: TGTGCCAGCAGTTCCACGACAGGGCTAGGAAACACCATATATTTT.

This clone has a single count. The chain has TRBV18 and TRBJ2-7, with a possible D match to TRBD2 (5 bases). The CDR3 is 13 amino acids. With 0 bases removed from V and 7 bases from J, the gap between germline ends came to 10 bases. The germline CDR1 and CDR2 sequences are KGHSH and LQKENI. This CDR3 is CASSPPVGGEQYF. The CDR3, as DNA: TGTGCCAGCTCACCACCGGTCGGCGGGGAGCAGTACTTC.

J is TRBJ1-1 and V is TRBV11-2, with D possibly being TRBD1 (6 bases). V lost 6 bases and J lost 1, with 15 bases in between. Germline CDR1 reads SGHAT; CDR2 reads FQNNGV. The CDR3 spans 15 residues. The DNA for the CDR3 is TGTGCCAGCAGGCTTCAAACAGGGTCGAACACTGAAGCTTTCTTT. It is translated as CASRLQTGSNTEAFF.

The chain employs TRBV14 and TRBJ2-7; 8 positions agree with TRBD2. Germline V gene sequence: CDR1 SGHDN, CDR2 FVKESK. V dropped 4 bases and J dropped 0; count of bases not matched to a gene: 11. The CDR3 has 17 amino acids. CDR3 sequence reads: CASSPSPGGRISYEQYF. Here the CDR3 DNA reads TGTGCCAGCAGCCCCTCTCCTGGCGGGAGGATCTCCTACGAGCAGTACTTC.

On this clone: A much larger clone differs by one base, so this may be a read error. This rearrangement joins TRBV4-2 to TRBJ1-3; perhaps TRBD1 as D (6 bases). Germline V CDR1 and CDR2: LGHNA, YNFKEQ. V was clipped by 0 bases and J by 0 bases, with 33 bases between them. The CDR3 is 24 amino acids. In DNA form, the CDR3 reads TGTGCCAGCAGCCAAGAGAGTAAGGGACAAGTTCTAATGGGCAGGGGTAACTCTGGAAACACCATATATTTT. This codes for CASSQESKGQVLMGRGNSGNTIYF.

V gene TRBV7-2 combines with J gene TRBJ1-2; TRBD1 agrees at 8 bases. The germline V gene has CDR1 SGHTA and CDR2 FQGNSA. The CDR3 totals 14 residues. V lost 1 base and J lost 8; bases outside the gene matches: 6. In nucleotides, the CDR3 is TGTGCCAGCAGCTTAGGAACAGGGGGAATGGGCTACACCTTC. Encoded protein: CASSLGTGGMGYTF.

The CDR3 DNA follows: TGTGCCAGCAGCTTAGTTACGGGGATGGAGACCCAGTACTTC. Its translation: CASSLVTGMETQYF. The chain joins TRBV7-9 to TRBJ2-5; a possible D gene is TRBD2 (5 bases). V gave up 1 base and J gave up 5 bases, with 11 bases separating them. The CDR3 covers 14 residues. Germline V gives CDR1 SEHNR, CDR2 FQNEAQ (reference sequence).

This clone was seen a few times. The chain joins TRBV9 to TRBJ1-5; D ambiguous. The CDR3 runs to 14 residues. Germline V gives CDR1 SGDLS, CDR2 YYNGEE. The germline V and J ends were trimmed by 4 bases and 0 bases, with 8 bases remaining between them. As DNA, the CDR3 is TGTGCCAGCAGCCCCCACTATAGCAATCAGCCCCAGCATTTT. Amino acids: CASSPHYSNQPQHF.

The chain uses TRBV9 and TRBJ2-7, with TRBD1 matching 9 bases. CDR3 length equals 15 residues. Germline V gene lookup returns CDR1 SGDLS and CDR2 YYNGEE. Unmatched junction bases numbered 11, after V lost 7 bases and J lost 3 bases. CDR3 in DNA: TGTGCCAGCTCTCCCGAGGGACAGGGATACTACGAGCAGTACTTC. This gives the protein CASSPEGQGYYEQYF.